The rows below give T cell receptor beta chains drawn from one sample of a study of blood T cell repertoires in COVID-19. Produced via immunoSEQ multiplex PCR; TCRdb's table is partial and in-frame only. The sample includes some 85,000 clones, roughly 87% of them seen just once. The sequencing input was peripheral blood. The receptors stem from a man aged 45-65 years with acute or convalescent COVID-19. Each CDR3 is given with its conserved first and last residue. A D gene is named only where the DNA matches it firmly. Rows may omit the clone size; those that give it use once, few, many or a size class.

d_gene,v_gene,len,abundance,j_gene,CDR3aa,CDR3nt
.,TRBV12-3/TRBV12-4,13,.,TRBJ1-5,CASRRTANQPQHF,TGTGCCAGCAGGCGGACAGCTAATCAGCCCCAGCATTTT
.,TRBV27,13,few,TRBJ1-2,CASSLRRGYGYTF,TGTGCCAGCAGTTTAAGGCGCGGGTATGGCTACACCTTC
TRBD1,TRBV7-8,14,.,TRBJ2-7,CASSSDRGRSEQYF,TGTGCCAGCAGCTCAGACAGGGGGCGGAGCGAGCAGTACTTC
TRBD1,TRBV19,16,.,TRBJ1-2,CASSLEPQGSLSGYTF,TGTGCCAGTAGTCTAGAACCACAGGGGTCTCTTAGCGGCTACACCTTC
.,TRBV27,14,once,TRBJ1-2,CASSFTGHTYGYTF,TGTGCCAGCAGTTTCACGGGACACACCTATGGCTACACCTTC
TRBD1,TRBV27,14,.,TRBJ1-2,CASSTHRTGYGYTF,TGTGCCAGCAGTACACATCGGACAGGGTACGGCTACACCTTC
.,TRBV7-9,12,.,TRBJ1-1,CASSLPASEAFF,TGTGCCAGCAGCCTACCCGCTTCTGAAGCTTTCTTT
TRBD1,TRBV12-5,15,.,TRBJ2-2,CASGKGQGNTGELFF,TGTGCTAGTGGGAAGGGACAGGGGAACACCGGGGAGCTGTTTTTT
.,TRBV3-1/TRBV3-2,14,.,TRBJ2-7,CASSHLAGSNEQYF,TGTGCCAGCAGCCATCTTGCGGGTTCCAACGAGCAGTACTTC
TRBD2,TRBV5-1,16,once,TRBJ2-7,CASKPSGGPSSYEQYF,TGCGCCAGCAAACCTAGCGGGGGGCCCAGCTCCTACGAGCAGTACTTC
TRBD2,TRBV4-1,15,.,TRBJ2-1,CASSQVTLAGDEQFF,TGCGCCAGCAGCCAAGTAACACTAGCGGGGGATGAGCAGTTCTTC
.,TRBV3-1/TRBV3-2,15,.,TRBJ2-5,CASSQELNSAGTQYF,TGTGCCAGCAGCCAAGAGTTGAATAGCGCTGGGACCCAGTACTTC
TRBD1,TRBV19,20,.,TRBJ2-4,CASSIDFRGSFAIAKNIQYF,TGTGCCAGTAGTATAGACTTCAGGGGGAGCTTCGCGATAGCCAAAAACATTCAGTACTTC
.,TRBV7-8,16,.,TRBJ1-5,CASSLEGQYSNQPQHF,TGTGCCAGCAGCTTAGAAGGACAGTATAGCAATCAGCCCCAGCATTTT
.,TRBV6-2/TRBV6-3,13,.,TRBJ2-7,CASSYGGNYEQYF,TGTGCCAGCAGTTATGGAGGGAACTACGAGCAGTACTTC
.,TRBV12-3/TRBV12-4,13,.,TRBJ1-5,CASSTTGNQPQHF,TGTGCCAGCAGTACCACAGGGAATCAGCCCCAGCATTTT
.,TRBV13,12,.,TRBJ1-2,CASSSNNYGYTF,TGTGCCAGCAGCTCAAATAACTATGGCTACACCTTC
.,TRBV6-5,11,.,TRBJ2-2,CASKFGGELFF,TGTGCCAGCAAATTCGGCGGGGAGCTGTTTTTT
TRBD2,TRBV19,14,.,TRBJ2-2,CASWEGFRTGELFF,TGTGCCAGTTGGGAGGGCTTCAGGACCGGGGAGCTGTTTTTT
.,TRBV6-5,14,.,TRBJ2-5,CASSPSSTQETQYF,TGTGCCAGCTCTCCCTCGAGTACTCAAGAGACCCAGTACTTC
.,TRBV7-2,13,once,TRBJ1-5,CASSTQTDQPQHF,TGTGCCAGCAGCACCCAGACAGATCAGCCCCAGCATTTT
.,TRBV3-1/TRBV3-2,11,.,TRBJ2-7,CASSQGSGQYF,TGTGCCAGCAGCCAGGGCTCTGGGCAGTACTTC
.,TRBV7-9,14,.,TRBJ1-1,CASSLQGGFTEAFF,TGTGCCAGCAGCTTGCAGGGAGGATTCACTGAAGCTTTCTTT
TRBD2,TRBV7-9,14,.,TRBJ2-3,CASSLGLAGDTQYF,TGTGCCAGCAGCTTAGGACTAGCAGGAGATACGCAGTATTTT